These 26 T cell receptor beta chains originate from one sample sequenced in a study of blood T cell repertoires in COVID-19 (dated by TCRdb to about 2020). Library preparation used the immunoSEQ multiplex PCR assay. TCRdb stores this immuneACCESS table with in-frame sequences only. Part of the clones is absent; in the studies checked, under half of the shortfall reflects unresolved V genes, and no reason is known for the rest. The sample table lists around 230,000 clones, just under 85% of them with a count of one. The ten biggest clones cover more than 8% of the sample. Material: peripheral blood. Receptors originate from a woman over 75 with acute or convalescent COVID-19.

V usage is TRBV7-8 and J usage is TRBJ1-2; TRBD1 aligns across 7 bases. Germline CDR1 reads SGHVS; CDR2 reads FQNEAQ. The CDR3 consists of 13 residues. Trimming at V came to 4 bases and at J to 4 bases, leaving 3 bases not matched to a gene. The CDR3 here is CASSSQGLYGYTF. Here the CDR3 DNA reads TGTGCCAGCAGCTCACAGGGGCTCTATGGCTACACCTTC.

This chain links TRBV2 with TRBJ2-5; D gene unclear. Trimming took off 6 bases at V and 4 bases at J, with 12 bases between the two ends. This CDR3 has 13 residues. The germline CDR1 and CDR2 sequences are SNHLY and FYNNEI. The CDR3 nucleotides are TGTGCCAGCAGCTCGGTCTCTCTAGAGACCCAGTACTTC. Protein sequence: CASSSVSLETQYF.

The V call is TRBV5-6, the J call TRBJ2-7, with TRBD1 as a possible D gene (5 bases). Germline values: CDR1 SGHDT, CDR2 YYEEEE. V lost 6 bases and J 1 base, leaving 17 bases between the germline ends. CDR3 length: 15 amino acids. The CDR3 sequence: CASTFLQGRSYEQYF. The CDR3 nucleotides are TGTGCCAGCACCTTCTTGCAGGGCCGTTCCTACGAGCAGTACTTC.

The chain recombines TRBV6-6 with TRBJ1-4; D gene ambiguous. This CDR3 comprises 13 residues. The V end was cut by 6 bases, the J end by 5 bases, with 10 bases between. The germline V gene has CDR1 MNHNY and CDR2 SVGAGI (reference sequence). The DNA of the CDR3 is TGTGCCAGCAGGGAAAGCGGGAATGAAAAACTGTTTTTT. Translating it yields CASRESGNEKLFF.

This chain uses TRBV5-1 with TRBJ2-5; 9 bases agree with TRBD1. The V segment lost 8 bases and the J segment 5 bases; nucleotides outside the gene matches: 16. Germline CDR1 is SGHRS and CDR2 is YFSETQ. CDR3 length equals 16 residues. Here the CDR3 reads CASNRGTGRTSETQYF. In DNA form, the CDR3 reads TGCGCCAGTAACCGGGGGACAGGGAGAACTAGCGAGACCCAGTACTTC.

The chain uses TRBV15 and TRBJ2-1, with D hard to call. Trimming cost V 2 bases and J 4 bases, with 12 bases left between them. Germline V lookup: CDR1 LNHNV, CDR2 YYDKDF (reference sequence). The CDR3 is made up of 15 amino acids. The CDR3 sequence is CATSRIPTLYNEQFF. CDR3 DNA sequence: TGTGCCACCAGCAGAATCCCTACCCTTTACAATGAGCAGTTCTTC.

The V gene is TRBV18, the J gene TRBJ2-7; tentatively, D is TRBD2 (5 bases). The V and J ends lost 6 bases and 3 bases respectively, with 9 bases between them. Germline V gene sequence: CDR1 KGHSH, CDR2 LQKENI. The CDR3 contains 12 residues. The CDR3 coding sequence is TGTGCCAGCTCGAACCGGGGCTACGAGCAGTACTTC. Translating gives CASSNRGYEQYF. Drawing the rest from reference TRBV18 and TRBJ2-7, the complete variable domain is NAGVMQNPRHLVRRRGQEARLRCSPMKGHSHVYWYRQLPEEGLKFMVYLQKENIIDESGMPKERFSAEFPKEGPSILRIQQVVRGDSAAYFCASSNRGYEQYFGPGTRLTVT.

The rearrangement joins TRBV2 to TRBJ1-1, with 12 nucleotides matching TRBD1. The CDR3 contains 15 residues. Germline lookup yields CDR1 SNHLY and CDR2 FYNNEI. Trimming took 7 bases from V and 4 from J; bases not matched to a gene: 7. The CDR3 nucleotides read TGTGCCAGCAAATCCGGGACAGGGGGCTTCACTGAAGCTTTCTTT. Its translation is CASKSGTGGFTEAFF.

CDR3 in amino acids: CASSLKQGNQETQYF. CDR3 DNA sequence: TGTGCCAGCAGCTTGAAGCAGGGAAACCAAGAGACCCAGTACTTC. This chain uses TRBV5-4 with TRBJ2-5, with D possibly TRBD1 on 5 matching bases. Germline V lookup: CDR1 SGHNT, CDR2 YYREEE (reference sequence). Trimming pared 1 base from V and 0 bases from J, leaving 10 bases between. The CDR3 consists of 15 residues.

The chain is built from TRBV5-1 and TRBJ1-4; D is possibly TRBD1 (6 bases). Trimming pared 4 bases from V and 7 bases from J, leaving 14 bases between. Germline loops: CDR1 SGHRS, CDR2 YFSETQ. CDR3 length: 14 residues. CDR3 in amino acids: CASSTEQGSEKLFF. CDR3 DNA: TGCGCCAGCAGCACCGAACAGGGAAGTGAAAAACTGTTTTTT.

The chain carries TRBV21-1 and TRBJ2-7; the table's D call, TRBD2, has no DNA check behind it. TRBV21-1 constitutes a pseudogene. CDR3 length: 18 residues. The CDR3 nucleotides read TGTGCCAGCAGCAAAGAGTGGCTAGCGGGGGGCCCTTCCTACGAGCAGTACTTC. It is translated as CASSKEWLAGGPSYEQYF.

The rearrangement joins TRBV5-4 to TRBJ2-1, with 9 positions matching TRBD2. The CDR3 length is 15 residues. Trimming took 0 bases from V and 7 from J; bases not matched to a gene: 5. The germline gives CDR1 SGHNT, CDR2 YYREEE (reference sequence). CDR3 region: CASSLGGGAGNEQFF. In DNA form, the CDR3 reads TGTGCCAGCAGCTTGGGCGGGGGGGCCGGAAATGAGCAGTTCTTC. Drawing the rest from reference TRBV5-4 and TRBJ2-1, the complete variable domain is ETGVTQSPTHLIKTRGQQVTLRCSSQSGHNTVSWYQQALGQGPQFIFQYYREEENGRGNFPPRFSGLQFPNYSSELNVNALELDDSALYLCASSLGGGAGNEQFFGPGTRLTVL.

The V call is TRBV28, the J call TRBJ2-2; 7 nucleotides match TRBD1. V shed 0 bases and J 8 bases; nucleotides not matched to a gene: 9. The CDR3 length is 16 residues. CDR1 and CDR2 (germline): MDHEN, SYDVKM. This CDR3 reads CASSLWGQRPEGELFF. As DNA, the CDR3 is TGTGCCAGCAGTTTATGGGGACAGCGGCCTGAGGGGGAGCTGTTTTTT.

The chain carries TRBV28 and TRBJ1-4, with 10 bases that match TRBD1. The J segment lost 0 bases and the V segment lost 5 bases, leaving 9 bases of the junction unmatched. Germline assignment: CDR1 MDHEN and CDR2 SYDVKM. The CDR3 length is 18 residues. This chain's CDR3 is CASSPPGQGFATNEKLFF. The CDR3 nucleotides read TGTGCCAGCAGTCCACCGGGACAGGGGTTTGCAACTAATGAAAAACTGTTTTTT.

CDR3 DNA: TGTGCCAGCAGCGTGCGGACAGACACCTACGAGCAGTACTTC. Translated: CASSVRTDTYEQYF. This sequence joins TRBV9 and TRBJ2-7; possibly TRBD1 for D (6 bases). CDR1 and CDR2 from the germline V gene are SGDLS and YYNGEE. The CDR3 has 14 amino acids. The V and J ends lost 2 bases and 2 bases respectively, with 11 bases between them.

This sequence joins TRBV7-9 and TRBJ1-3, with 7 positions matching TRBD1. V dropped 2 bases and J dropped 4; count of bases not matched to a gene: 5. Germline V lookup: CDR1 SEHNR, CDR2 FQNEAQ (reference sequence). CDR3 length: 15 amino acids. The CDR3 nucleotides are TGTGCCAGCAGCTTACCAGGGGGTCAGGGAAACACCATATATTTT. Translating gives CASSLPGGQGNTIYF.

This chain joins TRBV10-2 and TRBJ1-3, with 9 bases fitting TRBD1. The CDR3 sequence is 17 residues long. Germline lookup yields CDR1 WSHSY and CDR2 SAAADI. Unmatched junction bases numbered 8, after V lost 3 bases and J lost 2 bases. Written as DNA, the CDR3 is TGCGCCAGCAGTGACGACGACAGGGGGATAGCTGGAAACACCATATATTTT. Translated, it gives CASSDDDRGIAGNTIYF.

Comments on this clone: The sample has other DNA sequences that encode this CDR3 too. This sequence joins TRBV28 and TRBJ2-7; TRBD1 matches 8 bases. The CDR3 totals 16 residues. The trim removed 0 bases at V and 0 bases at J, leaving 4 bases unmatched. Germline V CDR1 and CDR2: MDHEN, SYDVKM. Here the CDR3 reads CASSLWRTGPSYEQYF. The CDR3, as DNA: TGTGCCAGCAGTTTATGGCGGACAGGGCCCTCCTACGAGCAGTACTTC.

The CDR3, as DNA: TGTGCCAGCAGGGACAGCCTCAATAGCTATGGCTACACCTTC. It codes for CASRDSLNSYGYTF. The chain carries TRBV2 and TRBJ1-2, with a tentative D call TRBD1 (6 bases). Germline-derived CDR1 and CDR2 are SNHLY and FYNNEI. The ends were cut back, 6 bases at V and 4 bases at J, with 15 bases in the middle. The CDR3 runs to 14 residues.

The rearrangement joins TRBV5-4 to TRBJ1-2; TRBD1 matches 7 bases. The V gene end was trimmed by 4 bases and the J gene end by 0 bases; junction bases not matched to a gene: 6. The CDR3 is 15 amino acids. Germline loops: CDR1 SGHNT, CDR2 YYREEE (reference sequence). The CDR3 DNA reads TGTGCCAGCAGCACCAACAGGGGCTCTAACTATGGCTACACCTTC. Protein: CASSTNRGSNYGYTF.

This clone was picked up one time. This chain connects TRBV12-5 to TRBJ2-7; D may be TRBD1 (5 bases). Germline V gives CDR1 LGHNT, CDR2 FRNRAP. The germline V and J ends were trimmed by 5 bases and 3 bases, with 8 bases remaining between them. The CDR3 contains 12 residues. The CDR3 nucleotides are TGTGCTAGTGGTCCTGACAGCTACGAGCAGTACTTC. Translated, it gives CASGPDSYEQYF.

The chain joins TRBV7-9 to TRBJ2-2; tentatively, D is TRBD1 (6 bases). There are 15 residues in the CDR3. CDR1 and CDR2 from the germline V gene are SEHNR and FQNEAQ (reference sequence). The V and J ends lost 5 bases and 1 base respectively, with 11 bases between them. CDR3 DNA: TGTGCCAGCAGCCCTCGGACAGTGAACACCGGGGAGCTGTTTTTT. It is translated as CASSPRTVNTGELFF. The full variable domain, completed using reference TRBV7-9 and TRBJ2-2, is DTGVSQNPRHKITKRGQNVTFRCDPISEHNRLYWYRQTLGQGPEFLTYFQNEAQLEKSRLLSDRFSAERPKGSFSTLEIQRTEQGDSAMYLCASSPRTVNTGELFFGEGSRLTVL.

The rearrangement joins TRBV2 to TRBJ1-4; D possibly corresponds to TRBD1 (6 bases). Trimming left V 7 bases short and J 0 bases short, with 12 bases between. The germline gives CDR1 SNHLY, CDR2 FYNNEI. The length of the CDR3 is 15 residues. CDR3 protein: CASNERQATNEKLFF. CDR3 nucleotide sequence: TGTGCCAGCAATGAGAGACAGGCAACTAATGAAAAACTGTTTTTT. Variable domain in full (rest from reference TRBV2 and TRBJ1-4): EPEVTQTPSHQVTQMGQEVILRCVPISNHLYFYWYRQILGQKVEFLVSFYNNEISEKSEIFDDQFSVERPDGSNFTLKIRSTKLEDSAMYFCASNERQATNEKLFFGSGTQLSVL.

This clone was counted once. The CDR3 sequence is CASSPRTGSDQETQYF. In DNA, the CDR3 is TGTGCCAGCTCACCTCGGACAGGTTCCGACCAAGAGACCCAGTACTTC. The V gene is TRBV18, the J gene TRBJ2-5, with 7 bases aligning to TRBD1. With V trimmed by 3 bases and J by 0 bases, 7 bases remained unmatched. This CDR3 has 16 amino acids. CDR1 and CDR2 (germline): KGHSH, LQKENI.

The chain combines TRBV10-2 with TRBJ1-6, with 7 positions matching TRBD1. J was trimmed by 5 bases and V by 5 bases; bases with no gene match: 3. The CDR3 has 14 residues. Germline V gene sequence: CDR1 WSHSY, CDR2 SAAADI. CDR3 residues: CASSWTGDNSPLHF. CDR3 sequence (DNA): TGCGCCAGCAGTTGGACAGGTGATAATTCACCCCTCCACTTT.

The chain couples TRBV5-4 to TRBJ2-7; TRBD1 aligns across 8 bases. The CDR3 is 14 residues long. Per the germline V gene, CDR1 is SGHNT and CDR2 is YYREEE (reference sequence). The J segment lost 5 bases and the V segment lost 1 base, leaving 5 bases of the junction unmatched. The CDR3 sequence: CASSLQGARNEQYF. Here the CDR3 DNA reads TGTGCCAGCAGCTTGCAGGGGGCCAGGAACGAGCAGTACTTC.